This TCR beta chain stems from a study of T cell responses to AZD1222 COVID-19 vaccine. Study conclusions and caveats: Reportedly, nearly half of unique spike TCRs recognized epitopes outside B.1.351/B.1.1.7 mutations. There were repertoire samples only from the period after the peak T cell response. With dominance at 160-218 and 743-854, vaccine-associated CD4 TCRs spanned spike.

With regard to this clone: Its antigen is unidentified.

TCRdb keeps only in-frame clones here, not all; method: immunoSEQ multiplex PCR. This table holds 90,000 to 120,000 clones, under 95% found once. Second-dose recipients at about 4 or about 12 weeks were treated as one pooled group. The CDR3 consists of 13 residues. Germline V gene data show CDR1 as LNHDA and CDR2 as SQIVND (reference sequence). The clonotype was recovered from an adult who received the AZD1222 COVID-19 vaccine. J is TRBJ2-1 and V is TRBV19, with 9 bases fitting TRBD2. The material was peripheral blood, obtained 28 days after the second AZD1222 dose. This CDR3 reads CANTGGGAHEQFF. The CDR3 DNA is TGTGCTAATACTGGCGGGGGGGCTCATGAGCAGTTCTTC.